The entry below describes one T cell receptor beta chain. Profiling relied on immunoSEQ multiplex PCR, and the TCRdb table lists in-frame clones only, not all of them. The data show more than 80,000 clones, about 96% seen once. These data originate in a study of technical replicates of blood from a few donors. The CDR3 covers 12 residues. The ends were cut back, 6 bases at V and 7 bases at J, with 12 bases in the middle. Per the germline V gene, CDR1 is MNHEY and CDR2 is SMNVEV (reference sequence). The chain has TRBV27 and TRBJ1-2, with D perhaps TRBD1 (6 bases). This TCR derives from a human donor in good health. Specimen: T cells isolated from PBMCs. This chain's CDR3 is CASRSGHFGYTF. CDR3 coding DNA: TGTGCCAGCAGGTCGGGACACTTTGGCTACACCTTC.